This T cell receptor beta chain was found in a study of identifying expanded T cells in peripheral blood. This CDR3 has 14 amino acids. V was shortened by 3 bases and J by 6 bases, with 13 bases between the two germline ends. Germline CDR1 reads KGHSH; CDR2 reads LQKENI. TCRdb keeps only in-frame clones here, not all; method: immunoSEQ multiplex PCR. This table holds around 90,000 clones, approximately 90% found once. The TCR was taken from a person aged 18 to 75 in good health. The sequenced material came from blood. This chain links TRBV18 with TRBJ2-3; D might be TRBD2 (6 bases). Here the CDR3 DNA reads TGTGCCAGCTCACCGGGGGGAAATGCGGATACGCAGTATTTT. Its translation: CASSPGGNADTQYF. The full variable domain, completed using reference TRBV18 and TRBJ2-3, is NAGVMQNPRHLVRRRGQEARLRCSPMKGHSHVYWYRQLPEEGLKFMVYLQKENIIDESGMPKERFSAEFPKEGPSILRIQQVVRGDSAAYFCASSPGGNADTQYFGPGTRLTVL.